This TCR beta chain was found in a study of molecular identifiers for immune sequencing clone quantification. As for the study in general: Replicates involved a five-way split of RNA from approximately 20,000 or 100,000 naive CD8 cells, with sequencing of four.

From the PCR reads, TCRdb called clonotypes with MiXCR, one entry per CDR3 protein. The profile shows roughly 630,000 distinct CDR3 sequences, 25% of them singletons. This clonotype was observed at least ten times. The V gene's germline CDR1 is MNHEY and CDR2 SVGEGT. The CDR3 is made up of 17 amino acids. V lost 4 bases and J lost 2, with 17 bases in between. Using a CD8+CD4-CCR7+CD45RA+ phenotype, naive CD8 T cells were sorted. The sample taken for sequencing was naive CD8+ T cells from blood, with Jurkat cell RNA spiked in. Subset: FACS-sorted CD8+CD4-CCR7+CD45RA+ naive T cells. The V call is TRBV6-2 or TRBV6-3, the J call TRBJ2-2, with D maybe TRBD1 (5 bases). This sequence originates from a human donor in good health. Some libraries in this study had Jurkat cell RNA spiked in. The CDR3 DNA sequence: TGTGCCAGCAGTTCCTCCCCCCCCGACAGAAACACCGGGGAGCTGTTTTTT. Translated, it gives CASSSSPPDRNTGELFF.